The sequence of this TCR beta chain was determined in a study of shared clonotypes between healthy human individuals. Study results and caveats: Some clonotypes were shared by all four sorted-subset donors, while others were not shared. The non-shared ones had lower generation probabilities than the shared ones. Larger estimated richness was generally recorded for naive subsets relative to memory subsets.

A word on this clone: Its specificity is unknown.

CDR1 is SGHRS and CDR2 is YFSETQ in the germline V gene. The CDR3 is 14 amino acids. V lost 0 bases and J 2 bases, leaving 6 bases between the germline ends. In the study's own analysis: ImmunoSEQ sequences covered only the junction and lacked quality scores; filtering therefore differed. Using immunoSEQ multiplex PCR, the repertoire was profiled, and TCRdb retains in-frame clones only, with some absent. The V and J calls and clone size are taken from that table; D and trimming were inferred from the DNA. In the table there are around 750,000 clones, roughly 70% of which are singletons. V gene TRBV5-1 combines with J gene TRBJ2-1; D call uncertain. This clonotype originated in a woman under 40 in good health. Source material: memory CD4+ T cells sorted from blood. Subset denoted: CD45RA-negative fraction. CDR3 in DNA: TGCGCCAGCAGCTTGGTTAGGGCCTACAATGAGCAGTTCTTC. Residues: CASSLVRAYNEQFF.